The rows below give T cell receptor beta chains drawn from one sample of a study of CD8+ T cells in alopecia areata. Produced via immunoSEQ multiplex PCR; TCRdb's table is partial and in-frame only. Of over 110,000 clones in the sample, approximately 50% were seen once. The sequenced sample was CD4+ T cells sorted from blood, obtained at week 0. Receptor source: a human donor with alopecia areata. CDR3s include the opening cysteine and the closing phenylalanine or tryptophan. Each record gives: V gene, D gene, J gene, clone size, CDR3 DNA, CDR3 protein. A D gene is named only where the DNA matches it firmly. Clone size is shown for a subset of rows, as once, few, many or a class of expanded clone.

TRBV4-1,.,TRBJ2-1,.,TGCGCCAGCAGCCGTGGAGTCGACAATGAGCAGTTCTTC,CASSRGVDNEQFF
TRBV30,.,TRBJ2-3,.,TGTGCCTGGAGTGCCTCTCCTCCTGAGATTAAGCAGTATTTT,CAWSASPPEIKQYF
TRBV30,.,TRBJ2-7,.,TGTGCCTGGAGTAAGGGTTACGAGCAGTACTTC,CAWSKGYEQYF
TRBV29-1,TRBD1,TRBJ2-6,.,TGCAGCGCTGCCCCTACAGGGGCTTCCTCTGGGGCCAACGTCCTGACTTTC,CSAAPTGASSGANVLTF
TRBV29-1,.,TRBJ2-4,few,TGCAGCGTTGGTGGGGGACGGAGCCCTATCTTAGCCAAAAACATTCAGTACTTC,CSVGGGRSPILAKNIQYF
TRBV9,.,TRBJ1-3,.,TGTGCCAGCAGCGTATCCGGGATCTCTGGAAACACCATATATTTT,CASSVSGISGNTIYF
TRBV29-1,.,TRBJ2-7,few,TGCAGCGTTGACAGCGAGGGGAGGTCAGACGAGCAGTACTTC,CSVDSEGRSDEQYF
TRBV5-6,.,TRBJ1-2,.,TGTGCCAGCAGCTACGAAACTGGCTACACCTTC,CASSYETGYTF
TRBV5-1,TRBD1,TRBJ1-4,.,TGCGCCAGCAGCCCTAACAAACAGGGGATTAATGAAAAACTGTTTTTT,CASSPNKQGINEKLFF
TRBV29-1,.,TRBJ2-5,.,TGCAGCGTTGGCCCCGGGGAGACCCAGTACTTC,CSVGPGETQYF
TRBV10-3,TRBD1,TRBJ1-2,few,TGTGCCATCAGTGGAGGGACAGAGCCTAACTATGGCTACACCTTC,CAISGGTEPNYGYTF
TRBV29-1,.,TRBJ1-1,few,TGCAGCGTCGAATCCAGGGATTTGGGGACTGAAGCTTTCTTT,CSVESRDLGTEAFF
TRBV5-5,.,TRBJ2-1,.,TGTGCCAGCAGCTCTGGACTACAACTCTACAATGAGCAGTTCTTC,CASSSGLQLYNEQFF
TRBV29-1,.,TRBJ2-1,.,TGCAGCCCCGCGGAGCTAGCGTACAATGAGCAGTTCTTC,CSPAELAYNEQFF
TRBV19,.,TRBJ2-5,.,TGTGCCAGTAGTGATCCGGGACTCCTCCAAGAGACCCAGTACTTC,CASSDPGLLQETQYF
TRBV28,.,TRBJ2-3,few,TGTGCCAGCAGTTCAGGGATTGATTTTACAGATACGCAGTATTTT,CASSSGIDFTDTQYF
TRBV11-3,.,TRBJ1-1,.,TGTGCCAGCAGCATATCAACCAGGGAAGCTTTCTTT,CASSISTREAFF
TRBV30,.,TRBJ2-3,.,TGTGCCTGGTCTGGGGGCGGCACAGATACGCAGTATTTT,CAWSGGGTDTQYF
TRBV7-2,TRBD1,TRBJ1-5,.,TGTGCCAGCAGCTTAGGTCCGACAGGGTGGTCTCAGCCCCAGCATTTT,CASSLGPTGWSQPQHF
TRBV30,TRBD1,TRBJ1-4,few,TGTGCCTGGAATCCCGGGGGACAGGGGGATGAAAAACTGTTTTTT,CAWNPGGQGDEKLFF
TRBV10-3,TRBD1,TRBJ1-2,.,TGTGCCATCAGCCGGGACAGGGGGCTGTTCGGCTACACCTTC,CAISRDRGLFGYTF
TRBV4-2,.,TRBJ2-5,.,TGTGCCAGCAGCCAAGTATGGGACCGCCAAGAGACCCAGTACTTC,CASSQVWDRQETQYF
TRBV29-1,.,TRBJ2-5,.,TGCAGCGGGGTAGACAGTAAACAAGAGACCCAGTACTTC,CSGVDSKQETQYF
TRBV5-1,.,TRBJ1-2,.,TGCGCCAGCAGCATTACGACTCTCGGACACTATGGCTACACCTTC,CASSITTLGHYGYTF
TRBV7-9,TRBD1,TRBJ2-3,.,TGTGCCAGCAGCCCCGCAGGGGGAGATACGCAGTATTTT,CASSPAGGDTQYF
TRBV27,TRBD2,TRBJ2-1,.,TGTGCCAGCGGATTCATGCGGGGGGGCAGTGAGCAGTTCTTC,CASGFMRGGSEQFF
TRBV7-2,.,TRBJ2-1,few,TGTGCCAGCCTTCAAAGTCGAGAGCAGTTCTTC,CASLQSREQFF
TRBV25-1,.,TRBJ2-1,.,TGTGCCAGCAGTGAGGTAGGTTCGGTCAATGAGCAGTTCTTC,CASSEVGSVNEQFF
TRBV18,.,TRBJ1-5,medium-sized,TGTGCCAGCTCACTCGAAGACGGGAATCAGCCCCAGCATTTT,CASSLEDGNQPQHF
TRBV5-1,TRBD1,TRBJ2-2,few,TGCGCCAGCAGCCCAAAGACAGGGACGAACACCGGGGAGCTGTTTTTT,CASSPKTGTNTGELFF
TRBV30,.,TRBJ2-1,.,TGTGCCTGGAGTGTAGGGGGTATTATGGATGAGCAGTTCTTC,CAWSVGGIMDEQFF
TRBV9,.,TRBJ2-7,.,TGTGCCAGCAGCGTCTACCCCAGCTCCTACGAGCAGTACTTC,CASSVYPSSYEQYF
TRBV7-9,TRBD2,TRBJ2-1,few,TGTGCCAGCAGCCAAGGACTAGACCAAAAGTACAATGAGCAGTTCTTC,CASSQGLDQKYNEQFF
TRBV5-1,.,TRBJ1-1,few,TGCGCCAGCAGCTTGTCAGGCTCGAACACTGAAGCTTTCTTT,CASSLSGSNTEAFF
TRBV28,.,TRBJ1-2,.,TGTGCCAGCGGCTCCGGGGGGAACTATGGCTACACCTTC,CASGSGGNYGYTF
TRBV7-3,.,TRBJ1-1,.,TGTGCCAGCAGCCTCAACAGGGAGGGACTGGGCACTGAAGCTTTCTTT,CASSLNREGLGTEAFF